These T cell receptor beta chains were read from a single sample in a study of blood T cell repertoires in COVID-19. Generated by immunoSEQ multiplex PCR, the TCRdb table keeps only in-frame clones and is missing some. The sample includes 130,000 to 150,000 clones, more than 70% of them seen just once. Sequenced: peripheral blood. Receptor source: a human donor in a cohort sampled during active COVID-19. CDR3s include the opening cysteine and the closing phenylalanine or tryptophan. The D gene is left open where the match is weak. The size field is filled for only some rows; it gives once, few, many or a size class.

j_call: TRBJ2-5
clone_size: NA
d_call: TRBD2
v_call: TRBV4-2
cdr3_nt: TGTGCCAGCAGCCAACCAAGCGGGAGTAGGGAGACCCAGTACTTC
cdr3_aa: CASSQPSGSRETQYF

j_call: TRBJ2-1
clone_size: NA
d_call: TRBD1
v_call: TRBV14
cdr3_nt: TGTGCCAGCAGCCATCGAGTAGCAGGGGGAAAGTTAGATGAGCAGTTCTTC
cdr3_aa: CASSHRVAGGKLDEQFF

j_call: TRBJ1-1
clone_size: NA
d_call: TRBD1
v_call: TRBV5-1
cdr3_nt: TGCGCCAGCAGCTTCGGACAGGGAATAACTGAAGCTTTCTTT
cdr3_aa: CASSFGQGITEAFF

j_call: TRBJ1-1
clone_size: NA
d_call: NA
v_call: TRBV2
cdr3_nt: TGTGCCAGCAGTGGTAATGAGGCAGCTGAAGCTTTCTTT
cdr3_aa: CASSGNEAAEAFF

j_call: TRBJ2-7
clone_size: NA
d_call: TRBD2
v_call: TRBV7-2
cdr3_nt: TGTGCCAGCAGCTGGGCGGGAGGGCCCTACGAGCAGTACTTC
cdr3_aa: CASSWAGGPYEQYF

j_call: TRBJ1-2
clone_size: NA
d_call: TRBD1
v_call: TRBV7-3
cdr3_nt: TGTGCCAGCAGCGCCTCCGGGACAGGGGGCTACACCTTC
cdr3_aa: CASSASGTGGYTF

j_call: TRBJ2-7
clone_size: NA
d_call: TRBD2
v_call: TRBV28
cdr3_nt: TGTGCCAGCAGTCGTACTAGCGGGGGGTCCTACGAGCAGTACTTC
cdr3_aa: CASSRTSGGSYEQYF

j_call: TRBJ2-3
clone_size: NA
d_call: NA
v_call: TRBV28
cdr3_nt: TGTGCCACCGAGACAGGGAGGACAGATACGCAGTATTTT
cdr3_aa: CATETGRTDTQYF

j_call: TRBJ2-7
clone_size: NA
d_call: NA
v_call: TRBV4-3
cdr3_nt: TGCGCCAGCAGCCAAGTCGTTGCCAGCTCCTACGAGCAGTACTTC
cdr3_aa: CASSQVVASSYEQYF

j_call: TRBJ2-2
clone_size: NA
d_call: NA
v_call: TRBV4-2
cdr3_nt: TGTGCCAGCAGCCAAGATGCAGGACTCCCGCCCGGGGAGCTGTTTTTT
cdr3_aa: CASSQDAGLPPGELFF

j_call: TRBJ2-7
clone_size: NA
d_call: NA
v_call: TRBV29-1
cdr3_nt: TGCAGCGTTTTAGGTGTCGACAGAACCTACGAGCAGTACTTC
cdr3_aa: CSVLGVDRTYEQYF

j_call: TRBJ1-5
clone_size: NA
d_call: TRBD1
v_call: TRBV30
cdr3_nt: TGTGCCTGGGGGACAGTGAATAGCAATCAGCCCCAGCATTTT
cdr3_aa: CAWGTVNSNQPQHF

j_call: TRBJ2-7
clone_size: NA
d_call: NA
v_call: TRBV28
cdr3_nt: TGTGCCAGCAGGGGACACCGAGACTCCTACGAGCAGTACTTC
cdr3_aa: CASRGHRDSYEQYF

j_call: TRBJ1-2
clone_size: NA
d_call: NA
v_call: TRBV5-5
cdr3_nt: TGTGCCAGCAGCTTGGCAGGCAGCCTCTATGGCTACACCTTC
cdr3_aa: CASSLAGSLYGYTF

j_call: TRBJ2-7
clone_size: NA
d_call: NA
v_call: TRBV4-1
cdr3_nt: TGCGCCAGCAGAGGGGTATTAGGCGAGCAGTACTTC
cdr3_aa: CASRGVLGEQYF

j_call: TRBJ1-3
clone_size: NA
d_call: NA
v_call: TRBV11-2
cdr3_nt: TGTGCCAGCAGCTTACGGACAACTGGAAACACCATATATTTT
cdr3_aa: CASSLRTTGNTIYF

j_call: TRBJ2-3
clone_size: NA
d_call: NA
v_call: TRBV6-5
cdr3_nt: TGTGCCAGCAGATCCTACTACGGAGATACGCAGTATTTT
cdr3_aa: CASRSYYGDTQYF

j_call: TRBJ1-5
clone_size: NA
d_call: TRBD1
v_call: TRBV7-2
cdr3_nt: TGTGCCAGCAGCATTACAGGGGGCCTTGGTCAGCCCCAGCATTTT
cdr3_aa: CASSITGGLGQPQHF

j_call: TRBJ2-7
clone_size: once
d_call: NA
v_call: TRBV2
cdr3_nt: TGTGCCAGCAGGAGACAGCCCTCTTACGAGCAGTACTTC
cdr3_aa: CASRRQPSYEQYF

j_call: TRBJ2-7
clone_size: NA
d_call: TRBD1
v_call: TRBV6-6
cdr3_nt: TGTGCCAGCAGTTACTCGATTGGGGACAGATACTACGGGCAGTACTTC
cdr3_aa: CASSYSIGDRYYGQYF

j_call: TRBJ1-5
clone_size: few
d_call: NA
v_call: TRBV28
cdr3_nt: TGTGCCAGCAGGACAGCTAATCAGCCCCAGCATTTT
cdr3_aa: CASRTANQPQHF

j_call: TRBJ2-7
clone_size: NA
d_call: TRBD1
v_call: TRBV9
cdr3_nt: TGTGCCAGCAGCGTAGGGACAGGGATGGATGCCTACGAGCAGTACTTC
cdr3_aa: CASSVGTGMDAYEQYF

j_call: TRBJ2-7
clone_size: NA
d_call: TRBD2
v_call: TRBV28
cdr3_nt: TGTGCCAGCAACCCCGAGGGGGACAGGGCAACTAGCGGGAGAGGCGAGCAGTACTTC
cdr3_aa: CASNPEGDRATSGRGEQYF

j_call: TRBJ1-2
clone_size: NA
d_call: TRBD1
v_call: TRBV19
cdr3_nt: TGTGCCAGTAGTTTCGGGACAGGGGTTGGCTACACCTTC
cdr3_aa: CASSFGTGVGYTF

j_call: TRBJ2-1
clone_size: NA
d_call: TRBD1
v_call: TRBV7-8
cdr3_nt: TGTGCCTCCGCCCAGGGGGCGCAGTACAATGAGCAGTTCTTC
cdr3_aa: CASAQGAQYNEQFF

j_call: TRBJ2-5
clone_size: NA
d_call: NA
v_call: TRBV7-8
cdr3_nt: TGTGCCAGCAGCTTAGTTATTCGGGGGGAGACCCAGTACTTC
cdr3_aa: CASSLVIRGETQYF

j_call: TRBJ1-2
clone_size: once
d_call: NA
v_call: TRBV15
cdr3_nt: TGTGCCACCAACCCTAGGCCGGGGGGCGACTATGGCTACACCTTC
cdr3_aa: CATNPRPGGDYGYTF

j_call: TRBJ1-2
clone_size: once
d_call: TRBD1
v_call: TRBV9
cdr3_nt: TGTGCCAGCAGCCAGACAGGGGCGAGAGGCTACACCTTC
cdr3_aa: CASSQTGARGYTF

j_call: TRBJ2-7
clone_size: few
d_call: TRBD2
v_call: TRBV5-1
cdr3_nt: TGCGCCAGCAGCTATAGCGGGGGGCCGTCCCACGAGCAGTACTTC
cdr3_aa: CASSYSGGPSHEQYF